Listed here are 4 T cell receptor beta chains from one sample, sequenced in a study of cytomegalovirus exposure and HLA in healthy donors. The PCR contained 60 Vbeta and 13 Jbeta primers. Measured with immunoSEQ multiplex PCR; TCRdb has only the in-frame clones, and not every one. Of about 120,000 clones listed, about 8.6% are singletons. Input material: PBMCs. The receptors derive from a woman aged 40 to 50 in good health and CMV-seropositive.

A few counts support this clone. The V and J genes are TRBV4-1 and TRBJ2-7; 14 bases are shared with TRBD2. Trimming cost V 2 bases and J 2 bases; bases outside gene matches: 14. The CDR3 consists of 20 residues. CDR1 and CDR2 from the germline V gene are MGHRA and YSYEKL. CDR3 amino acids: CASSQPEGLAGVSQTYEQYF. The CDR3 DNA follows: TGCGCCAGCAGCCAACCAGAGGGACTAGCGGGGGTCTCCCAAACCTACGAGCAGTACTTC.

This sequence joins TRBV27 and TRBJ1-1; perhaps TRBD1 as D (5 bases). V was clipped by 5 bases and J by 3 bases, with 19 bases between them. The CDR3 is made up of 16 amino acids. Germline loops: CDR1 MNHEY, CDR2 SMNVEV (reference sequence). The CDR3 spells CASSGPGTRGDTEAFF. Here the CDR3 DNA reads TGTGCCAGCAGTGGACCAGGGACGCGGGGGGACACTGAAGCTTTCTTT.

The rearrangement links TRBV7-9 to TRBJ1-2, with D perhaps matching TRBD1 (6 bases). The V and J ends lost 8 bases and 0 bases respectively, with 10 bases between them. The CDR3 has 13 amino acids. Germline assignment: CDR1 SEHNR and CDR2 FQNEAQ (reference sequence). CDR3 region: CASGGLANYGYTF. Here the CDR3 DNA reads TGTGCCAGCGGGGGCCTAGCTAACTATGGCTACACCTTC.

The chain is built from TRBV7-6 and TRBJ2-7, with D tentatively TRBD2 (6 bases). The germline V gene encodes CDR1 SGHVS and CDR2 FNYEAQ. The CDR3 is 15 residues long. Trimming took 1 base from V and 0 from J, leaving 10 bases between them. The CDR3 reads CASSLGRGSSYEQYF. The DNA for the CDR3 is TGTGCCAGCAGCTTAGGACGGGGGAGCTCCTACGAGCAGTACTTC. The complete variable domain, with remaining parts taken from reference TRBV7-6 and TRBJ2-7, reads GAGVSQSPRYKVTKRGQDVALRCDPISGHVSLYWYRQALGQGPEFLTYFNYEAQQDKSGLPNDRFSAERPEGSISTLTIQRTEQRDSAMYRCASSLGRGSSYEQYFGPGTRLTVT.